This T cell receptor (beta chain) derives from a study of cytomegalovirus exposure and HLA in healthy donors. Study-wide findings and caveats: Rare TCR sequences dominated, though some public TCRs recurred in many donors.

Looked up from germline, CDR1 is MNHEY and CDR2 is SMNVEV (reference sequence). The trim removed 6 bases at V and 0 bases at J, leaving 10 bases unmatched. The CDR3 is made up of 16 amino acids. This clone was seen only a few times. What it binds is unknown. The protocol was immunoSEQ multiplex PCR, while the TCRdb copy is restricted to in-frame clones and leaves out a portion. The sample includes approximately 140,000 clones, around nine tenths of them seen just once. The origin of this receptor is a man younger than 35 in good health and CMV-seropositive. The specimen was PBMCs. The chain has TRBV27 and TRBJ1-2; 7 bases are shared with TRBD1. In DNA, the CDR3 is TGTGCCAGCAGCCAAAACAGGGGAGCAGCTAACTATGGCTACACCTTC. Protein product: CASSQNRGAANYGYTF.